This entry lists 32 T cell receptor beta chains sequenced from one sample in a study of T cell responses to AZD1222 COVID-19 vaccine. Assay: immunoSEQ multiplex PCR; the TCRdb copy retains only in-frame clones and omits some. The sample consists of approximately 130,000 clones, roughly 85% of them appearing once. The source was peripheral blood, collected 28 days after the second dose of the MenACWY control vaccine. The receptors were gathered from an adult who received the MenACWY meningococcal vaccine as a control.

The chain is built from TRBV28 and TRBJ2-2, with 14 bases that match TRBD2. The ends lost 3 bases at V and 4 bases at J; junction bases unmatched: 4. CDR3 length equals 17 residues. CDR1 MDHEN and CDR2 SYDVKM come from the germline V gene. The CDR3 DNA reads TGTGCCAGCAGTTTCCCGGGACTAGCGGGGGCCACCGGGGAGCTGTTTTTT. Its protein product is CASSFPGLAGATGELFF. The full variable domain, completed using reference TRBV28 and TRBJ2-2, is DVKVTQSSRYLVKRTGEKVFLECVQDMDHENMFWYRQDPGLGLRLIYFSYDVKMKEKGDIPEGYSVSREKKERFSLILESASTNQTSMYLCASSFPGLAGATGELFFGEGSRLTVL.

The chain combines TRBV6-5 with TRBJ2-1; perhaps D is TRBD1 or TRBD2 (5 bases each). Germline V gene data show CDR1 as MNHEY and CDR2 as SVGAGI. The CDR3 is made up of 14 amino acids. V lost 5 bases and J lost 6, with 14 bases in between. CDR3 sequence: CASSRGKVLNEQFF. CDR3 bases: TGTGCCAGCAGTCGGGGCAAGGTTCTCAATGAGCAGTTCTTC.

The rearrangement uses TRBV30 and TRBJ2-3, with 8 bases matching TRBD1. Germline V gives CDR1 GTSNPN, CDR2 SVGIG (reference sequence). CDR3 size: 14 residues. J lost 1 base, V lost 3 bases, and 3 bases had no gene match. The CDR3 loop reads CAWRTGVGTDTQYF. The CDR3 bases are TGTGCCTGGAGGACAGGGGTCGGCACAGATACGCAGTATTTT.

The chain joins TRBV11-3 to TRBJ2-7; weak D call: TRBD1 (5 bases). The CDR3 has 12 amino acids. Per the germline V gene, CDR1 is SGHNT and CDR2 is YENEEA. Trimming left V 5 bases short and J 6 bases short, with 11 bases between. CDR3 DNA sequence: TGTGCCAGCAGCCTCACCAGGGCCGAGCAGTACTTC. Its protein is CASSLTRAEQYF.

The V call is TRBV28, the J call TRBJ2-5; 10 bases agree with TRBD2. CDR3 length: 13 residues. With 6 bases clipped from V and 5 bases from J, the junction kept 3 bases outside the gene matches. Germline V gene data show CDR1 as MDHEN and CDR2 as SYDVKM. The CDR3 reads CASRAGGRETQYF. The CDR3 bases are TGTGCCAGCAGAGCGGGGGGGCGTGAGACCCAGTACTTC.

The V and J genes are TRBV11-1 and TRBJ1-1; maybe TRBD1 (6 bases). CDR1 and CDR2 from the germline V gene are SGHAT and FQDESV (reference sequence). CDR3 length: 14 amino acids. Trimming pared 5 bases from V and 6 bases from J, leaving 16 bases between. The chain's CDR3 is CASSAAPDRSEAFF. DNA of the CDR3: TGTGCCAGCAGCGCCGCCCCAGACAGGTCTGAAGCTTTCTTT.

The J gene is TRBJ2-5, the V gene TRBV5-4; perhaps D is TRBD1 or TRBD2 (5 bases each). Trimming pared 0 bases from V and 3 bases from J, leaving 15 bases between. Germline values: CDR1 SGHNT, CDR2 YYREEE (reference sequence). This CDR3 has 16 amino acids. Here the CDR3 reads CASSLGSGPSEETQYF. For the CDR3, the DNA is TGTGCCAGCAGCTTGGGATCGGGACCATCCGAAGAGACCCAGTACTTC.

The chain employs TRBV7-9 and TRBJ1-2, with D unresolved. The germline gives CDR1 SEHNR, CDR2 FQNEAQ (reference sequence). V lost 1 base to trimming and J lost 8 bases, with 20 bases between them. The CDR3 has 16 amino acids. The CDR3 sequence: CASSLGLPTKSRGYTF. Here the CDR3 DNA reads TGTGCCAGCAGCTTAGGTTTACCGACCAAATCGAGGGGCTACACCTTC.

This chain links TRBV28 with TRBJ1-2; D not resolved. CDR3 size: 11 residues. CDR1 MDHEN and CDR2 SYDVKM come from the germline V gene. V was shortened by 5 bases and J by 14 bases, with 15 bases between the two germline ends. Here the CDR3 DNA reads TGTGCCAGCAGTCCGCCCGGGGTCGTAACCTTC. Amino acids: CASSPPGVVTF.

The chain carries TRBV20-1 and TRBJ2-2, with D possibly being TRBD1 (6 bases). Germline V CDR1 and CDR2: DFQATT, SNEGSKA (reference sequence). V was pared by 3 bases and J by 5 bases, with 10 bases between. The CDR3 sequence is 13 residues long. The CDR3 sequence: CSASEGVTGELFF. The CDR3 DNA reads as TGCAGTGCTAGTGAGGGGGTTACCGGGGAGCTGTTTTTT.

The V and J genes are TRBV19 and TRBJ1-5; weak D call: TRBD1 (5 bases). Per the germline V gene, CDR1 is LNHDA and CDR2 is SQIVND (reference sequence). The CDR3 loop spans 14 amino acids. V lost 5 bases and J 1 base, leaving 9 bases between the germline ends. The CDR3 nucleotides are TGTGCCAGTAGTGGGACGGGGAGCAATCAGCCCCAGCATTTT. This codes for CASSGTGSNQPQHF.

This clone has only a few counts. The rearrangement joins TRBV18 to TRBJ1-1; possibly TRBD1 for D (5 bases). Germline V gene sequence: CDR1 KGHSH, CDR2 LQKENI. The CDR3 is 12 amino acids. V was shortened by 4 bases and J by 5 bases, with 8 bases between the two germline ends. The CDR3 nucleotides are TGTGCCAGCTCACGTCAGGGTACTGAAGCTTTCTTT. Its protein product is CASSRQGTEAFF.

This clone was seen only once. For the CDR3, the DNA is TGTGCCAGTACAGACCTTCGGGAGCGGGGAACAGATACGCAGTATTTT. Translated: CASTDLRERGTDTQYF. The chain has TRBV19 and TRBJ2-3; TRBD2 matches at 7 bases. Germline trimming cut 7 bases from V and 3 bases from J; bases unmatched to any gene: 13. The V gene's germline CDR1 is LNHDA and CDR2 SQIVND (reference sequence). The CDR3 length is 16 residues.

The V gene is TRBV10-3, the J gene TRBJ1-1, with D perhaps matching TRBD1 (6 bases). Germline CDR1 is ENHRY and CDR2 is SYGVKD. The CDR3 consists of 15 residues. Trimming removed 1 base from V and 1 base from J, with 10 bases in between. CDR3 sequence reads: CAISEWLQGNTEAFF. In DNA form, the CDR3 reads TGTGCCATCAGTGAGTGGTTACAGGGGAACACTGAAGCTTTCTTT.

The rearrangement links TRBV14 to TRBJ2-7, with D unclear. The CDR3 is 14 amino acids. The V end lost 4 bases, the J end lost 4 bases, and 14 bases lay between the germline ends. The V gene's germline CDR1 is SGHDN and CDR2 FVKESK. The CDR3 region has the DNA TGTGCCAGCAGCCCCCTGGACGTTCGATACGAGCAGTACTTC. This encodes CASSPLDVRYEQYF. The full variable domain, in which reference TRBV14 and TRBJ2-7 provide the parts outside the CDR3, is EAGVTQFPSHSVIEKGQTVTLRCDPISGHDNLYWYRRVMGKEIKFLLHFVKESKQDESGMPNNRFLAERTGGTYSTLKVQPAELEDSGVYFCASSPLDVRYEQYFGPGTRLTVT.

This rearrangement joins TRBV29-1 to TRBJ1-1; D not resolved. The V end was cut by 7 bases, the J end by 1 base, with 13 bases between. The CDR3 spans 13 residues. Germline CDR1 reads SQVTM; CDR2 reads ANQGSEA. Here the CDR3 DNA reads TGCAGCGCAAACAAAGACCAGAACACTGAAGCTTTCTTT. This gives the protein CSANKDQNTEAFF.

V usage is TRBV6-1 and J usage is TRBJ1-2, with a possible D match to TRBD1 (6 bases). Germline V gene sequence: CDR1 MNHNS, CDR2 SASEGT. The CDR3 has 14 residues. V was pared by 1 base and J by 4 bases, with 10 bases between. DNA for the CDR3: TGTGCCAGCAGTGAAGGCAGGGGACGCTATGGCTACACCTTC. This codes for CASSEGRGRYGYTF.

The CDR3 spells CASSLGSGRRTDTQYF. Here the CDR3 DNA reads TGCGCCAGCAGCTTGGGAAGCGGGAGGCGCACAGATACGCAGTATTTT. The chain links TRBV5-1 to TRBJ2-3; 9 nucleotides agree with TRBD2. V was pared by 0 bases and J by 1 base, with 3 bases of the junction left unmatched. Germline values: CDR1 SGHRS, CDR2 YFSETQ. The CDR3 is made up of 16 amino acids.

This rearrangement joins TRBV24-1 to TRBJ2-3; D ambiguous. The CDR3 is 16 residues long. The ends were cut back, 4 bases at V and 0 bases at J, with 13 bases in the middle. Per germline, CDR1 KGHDR and CDR2 SFDVKD. CDR3 amino acids: CATSENSALSTDTQYF. The CDR3 nucleotides are TGTGCCACCAGTGAAAACTCGGCGCTGAGCACAGATACGCAGTATTTT.

J is TRBJ2-3 and V is TRBV18; 7 nucleotides match TRBD2. This CDR3 contains 15 residues. V lost 3 bases, J lost 3 bases, and 6 bases stayed unmatched. CDR1 is KGHSH and CDR2 is LQKENI in the germline V gene. This chain's CDR3 is CASSPPGLKTDTQYF. The CDR3 DNA reads TGTGCCAGCTCACCTCCGGGACTAAAAACAGATACGCAGTATTTT.

This chain uses TRBV7-9 with TRBJ1-5; the D gene is possibly TRBD1 (5 bases). V lost 2 bases and J 4 bases, leaving 9 bases between the germline ends. Germline CDR1 and CDR2: SEHNR and FQNEAQ (reference sequence). The CDR3 covers 14 residues. CDR3 DNA: TGTGCCAGCAGCTTATCAGGGATAAATCAGCCCCAGCATTTT. It yields the protein CASSLSGINQPQHF.

V is TRBV7-2 and J is TRBJ1-3; D is ambiguous. The length of the CDR3 is 13 residues. Per the germline V gene, CDR1 is SGHTA and CDR2 is FQGNSA. V lost 5 bases, J lost 3 bases, and 8 bases lay in between. Here the CDR3 reads CASSGRGGNTIYF. The CDR3 nucleotides read TGTGCCAGCAGCGGCCGGGGTGGAAACACCATATATTTT.

The count of this clone is one. The chain combines TRBV11-3 with TRBJ1-5; 8 nucleotides line up with TRBD1. The CDR3 consists of 13 residues. The ends lost 5 bases at V and 5 bases at J; junction bases unmatched: 2. The germline V gene encodes CDR1 SGHNT and CDR2 YENEEA. CDR3 in amino acids: CASSPDRDQPQHF. The CDR3 bases are TGTGCCAGCAGCCCGGACAGGGATCAGCCCCAGCATTTT. Looking up the rest from reference TRBV11-3 and TRBJ1-5 gives the full variable domain: EAGVVQSPRYKIIEKKQPVAFWCNPISGHNTLYWYLQNLGQGPELLIRYENEEAVDDSQLPKDRFSAERLKGVDSTLKIQPAELGDSAVYLCASSPDRDQPQHFGDGTRLSIL.

This clone was detected a few times. The V call is TRBV19, the J call TRBJ2-7; D perhaps matches TRBD2 (5 bases). Trimming pared 5 bases from V and 6 bases from J, leaving 20 bases between. This CDR3 comprises 15 residues. CDR1 is LNHDA, CDR2 SQIVND, per germline (reference sequence). The CDR3, as DNA: TGTGCCAGTAGTCGGGGTGGCCCTGGGCTCTCCGAGCAGTACTTC. This sequence encodes CASSRGGPGLSEQYF.

This sequence joins TRBV2 and TRBJ1-1; the D is unclear. This CDR3 has 13 amino acids. V shed 6 bases and J shed 1 base, with 9 bases lying between them. Per germline, CDR1 SNHLY and CDR2 FYNNEI. The CDR3 DNA follows: TGTGCCAGCAGCTATCAGACGAACACTGAAGCTTTCTTT. The encoded protein is CASSYQTNTEAFF.

The J gene is TRBJ2-2, the V gene TRBV12-3 or TRBV12-4; no firm D call. Trimming left V 7 bases short and J 3 bases short, with 9 bases between. The CDR3 loop spans 13 amino acids. CDR3 sequence reads: CASTLSDTGELFF. DNA of the CDR3: TGTGCCAGCACCCTGTCGGACACCGGGGAGCTGTTTTTT.

The gene calls are TRBV30 and TRBJ2-2; 9 nucleotides line up with TRBD2. From germline, CDR1 is GTSNPN and CDR2 SVGIG (reference sequence). The CDR3 is made up of 13 amino acids. V gave up 3 bases and J gave up 4 bases; unmatched junction bases: 0. This CDR3 is CAWRTSGTGELFF. CDR3 coding DNA: TGTGCCTGGAGGACTAGCGGCACCGGGGAGCTGTTTTTT.

The J gene is TRBJ1-1, the V gene TRBV5-1; unclear D gene. The CDR3 runs 15 residues. Germline V gene sequence: CDR1 SGHRS, CDR2 YFSETQ. V was shortened by 0 bases and J by 2 bases, with 11 bases between the two germline ends. CDR3 bases: TGCGCCAGCAGCTTGGTGCCAGACCAAAACACTGAAGCTTTCTTT. It codes for CASSLVPDQNTEAFF.

The chain uses TRBV11-2 and TRBJ1-1, with D hard to call. Trimming took off 1 base at V and 5 bases at J, with 8 bases between the two ends. In germline, CDR1 is SGHAT, CDR2 FQNNGV. The length of the CDR3 is 13 residues. CDR3 sequence reads: CASSLVIETEAFF. CDR3 DNA sequence: TGTGCCAGCAGCTTAGTCATTGAGACTGAAGCTTTCTTT.

The rearrangement uses TRBV18 and TRBJ1-3, with D perhaps TRBD1 (6 bases). Germline CDR1 reads KGHSH; CDR2 reads LQKENI. Trimming stripped 2 bases from V and 2 bases from J, with 10 bases between. The CDR3 totals 15 residues. In DNA, the CDR3 is TGTGCCAGCTCACCAGAGAAGGGGGCTGGAAACACCATATATTTT. It translates to CASSPEKGAGNTIYF.

By its share, this clone is medium-sized. The chain carries TRBV3-1 (or the pseudogene TRBV3-2) and TRBJ1-6; no definite D call. This CDR3 comprises 12 residues. Germline assignment: CDR1 LGHDT and CDR2 YNNKEL (reference sequence). The V gene lost 0 bases and the J gene lost 8 bases, with 2 bases spanning the gap. The CDR3 sequence: CASSQEYSPLHF. CDR3 bases: TGTGCCAGCAGCCAAGAATATTCACCCCTCCACTTT.

V usage is TRBV7-6 and J usage is TRBJ2-5, with D maybe TRBD2 (5 bases). Germline CDR1 reads SGHVS; CDR2 reads FNYEAQ. The V end lost 3 bases, the J end lost 4 bases, and 15 bases lay between the germline ends. The CDR3 totals 15 residues. CDR3 sequence (DNA): TGTGCCAGCAGCTTCCGGACTGAAAGATTAGAGACCCAGTACTTC. Translation: CASSFRTERLETQYF.